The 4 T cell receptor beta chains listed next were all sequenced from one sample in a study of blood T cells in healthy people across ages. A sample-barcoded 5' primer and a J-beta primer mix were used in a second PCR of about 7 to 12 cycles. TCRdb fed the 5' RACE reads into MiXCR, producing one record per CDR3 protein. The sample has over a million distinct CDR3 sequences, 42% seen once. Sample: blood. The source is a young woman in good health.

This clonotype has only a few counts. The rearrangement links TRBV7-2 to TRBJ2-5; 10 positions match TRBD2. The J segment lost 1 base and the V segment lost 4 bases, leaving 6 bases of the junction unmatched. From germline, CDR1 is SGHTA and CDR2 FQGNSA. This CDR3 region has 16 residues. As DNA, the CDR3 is TGTGCCAGCAGCTCAGCTAGCGGGAGTGTCCAAGAGACCCAGTACTTC. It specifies CASSSASGSVQETQYF.

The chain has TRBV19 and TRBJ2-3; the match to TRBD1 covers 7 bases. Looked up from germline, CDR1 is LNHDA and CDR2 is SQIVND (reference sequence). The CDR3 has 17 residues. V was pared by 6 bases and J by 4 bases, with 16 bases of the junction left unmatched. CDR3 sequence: CASSPLTPQGMADTQYF. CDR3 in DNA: TGTGCCAGTAGCCCGCTCACACCACAGGGGATGGCAGATACGCAGTATTTT.

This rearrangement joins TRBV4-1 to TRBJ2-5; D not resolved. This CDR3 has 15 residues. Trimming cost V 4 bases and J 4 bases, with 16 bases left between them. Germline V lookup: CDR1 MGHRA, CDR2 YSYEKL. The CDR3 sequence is CASSPQWASGETQYF. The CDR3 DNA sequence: TGCGCCAGCAGCCCCCAGTGGGCTAGTGGAGAGACCCAGTACTTC.

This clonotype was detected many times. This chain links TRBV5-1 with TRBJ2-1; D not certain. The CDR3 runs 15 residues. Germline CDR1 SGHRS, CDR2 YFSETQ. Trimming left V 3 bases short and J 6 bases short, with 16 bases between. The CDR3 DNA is TGCGCCAGCAGCTCTTCCTTACCCCCGGGCAATGAGCAGTTCTTC. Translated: CASSSSLPPGNEQFF.